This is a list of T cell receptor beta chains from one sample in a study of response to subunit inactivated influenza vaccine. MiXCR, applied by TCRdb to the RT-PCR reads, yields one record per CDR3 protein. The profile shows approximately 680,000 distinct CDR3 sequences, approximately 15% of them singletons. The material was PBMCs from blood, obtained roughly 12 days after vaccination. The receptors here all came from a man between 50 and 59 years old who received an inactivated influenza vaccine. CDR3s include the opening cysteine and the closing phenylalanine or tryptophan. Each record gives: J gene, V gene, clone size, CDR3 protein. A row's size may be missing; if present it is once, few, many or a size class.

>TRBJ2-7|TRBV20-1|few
CSAPSGGAREQYF
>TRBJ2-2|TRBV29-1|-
CSVAQGTGRDTGELFF
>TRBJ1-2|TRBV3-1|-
CASSQELRKGYTF
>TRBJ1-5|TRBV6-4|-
CASLTAPNQPQHF
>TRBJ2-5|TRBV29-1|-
CSAGGQGLETQYF
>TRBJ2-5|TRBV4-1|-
CASSQGDRQETQYF
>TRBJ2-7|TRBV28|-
CASSFSFNEQYF
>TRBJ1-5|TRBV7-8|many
CASSYFTGTPSNQPQHF
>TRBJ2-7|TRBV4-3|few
CASSQARTGGHEQYF
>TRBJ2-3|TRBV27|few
CASSLSRLGLTHTQYF
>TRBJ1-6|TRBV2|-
CASSEQGLRNSPLHF